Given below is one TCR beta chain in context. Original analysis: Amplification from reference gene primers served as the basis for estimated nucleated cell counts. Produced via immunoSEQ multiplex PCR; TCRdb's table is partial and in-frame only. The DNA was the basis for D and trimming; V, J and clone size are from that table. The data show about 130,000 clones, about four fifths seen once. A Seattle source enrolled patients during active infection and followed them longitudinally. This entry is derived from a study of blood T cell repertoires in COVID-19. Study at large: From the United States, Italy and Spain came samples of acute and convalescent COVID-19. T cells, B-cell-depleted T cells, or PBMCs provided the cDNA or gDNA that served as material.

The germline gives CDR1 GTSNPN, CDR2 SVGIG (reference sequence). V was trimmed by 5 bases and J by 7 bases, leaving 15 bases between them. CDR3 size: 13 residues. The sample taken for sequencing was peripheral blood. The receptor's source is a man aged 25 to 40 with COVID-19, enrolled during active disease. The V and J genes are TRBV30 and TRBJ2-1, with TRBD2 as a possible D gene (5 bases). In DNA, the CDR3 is TGTGCCTGGTCAGTGGGAGCAGGAAATGAGCAGTTCTTC. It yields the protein CAWSVGAGNEQFF.